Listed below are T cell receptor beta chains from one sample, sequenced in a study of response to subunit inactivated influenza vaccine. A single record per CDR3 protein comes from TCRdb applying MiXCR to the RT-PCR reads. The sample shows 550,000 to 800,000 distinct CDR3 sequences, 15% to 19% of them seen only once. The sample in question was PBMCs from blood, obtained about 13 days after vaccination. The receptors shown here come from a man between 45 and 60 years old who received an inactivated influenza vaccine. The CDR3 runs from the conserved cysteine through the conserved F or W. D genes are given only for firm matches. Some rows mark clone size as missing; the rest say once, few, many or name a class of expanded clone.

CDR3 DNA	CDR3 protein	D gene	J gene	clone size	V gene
TGTGCCAGCGGGACACAGGACAATGAGCAGTTCTTC	CASGTQDNEQFF	-	TRBJ2-1	few	TRBV12-3/TRBV12-4
TGTGCCAGCAGCGTAACAGGGGTTAGGAGCAAACTCCAAGAGACCCAGTACTTC	CASSVTGVRSKLQETQYF	TRBD1	TRBJ2-5	-	TRBV11-2
TGTGCCATCGGAAACTACGAGCAGTACTTC	CAIGNYEQYF	-	TRBJ2-7	few	TRBV28
TGTGCCAGCAGTTGGACAGCTAGCAATCAGCCCCAGCATTTT	CASSWTASNQPQHF	-	TRBJ1-5	many	TRBV6-5
TGTGCCAGCAGCCCAGCGTGGGGGACAGAGGAGCGCACAGATACGCAGTATTTT	CASSPAWGTEERTDTQYF	TRBD1	TRBJ2-3	many	TRBV12-3/TRBV12-4
TGCAGCGTTGGGGCAAATTTAAACACCGGGGAGCTGTTTTTT	CSVGANLNTGELFF	-	TRBJ2-2	few	TRBV29-1
-	CSVDSSGQNYGYTF	-	TRBJ1-2	many	TRBV29-1
TGTGCCAGCAGCCAACGGACAATATACAATGAGCAGTTCTTC	CASSQRTIYNEQFF	-	TRBJ2-1	-	TRBV3-1
TGCAGTGGGACGGACAGTTCCTACGAGCAGTACTTC	CSGTDSSYEQYF	-	TRBJ2-7	-	TRBV20-1
TGTGCCACCAGCAGAGACAGTCTAGCGAGCACAGATACGCAGTATTTT	CATSRDSLASTDTQYF	-	TRBJ2-3	-	TRBV15
TGCGCCAGCAGCCCAGGACTAGCGGGGCTTACTAGCACAGATACGCAGTATTTT	CASSPGLAGLTSTDTQYF	TRBD2	TRBJ2-3	-	TRBV4-1
TGTGCTAGCAGCTTAAATTACGGAGGGAATGAGCAGTTCTTC	CASSLNYGGNEQFF	-	TRBJ2-1	few	TRBV7-7
TGTGCCAGCAGCTTATGGGCAGTTGCGAACACCGGGGAGCTGTTTTTT	CASSLWAVANTGELFF	-	TRBJ2-2	few	TRBV13
TGTGCCAGCAGTTTCGTCAGGGGAGACGGCGAGCAGTACTTC	CASSFVRGDGEQYF	-	TRBJ2-7	-	TRBV12-3/TRBV12-4
TGTGCCAGCAGCTTCGGTGAAAAACTGTTTTTT	CASSFGEKLFF	-	TRBJ1-4	many	TRBV12-3/TRBV12-4
TGTGCCAGCAGCGTCCTCGGGGGGACCCAGTACTTC	CASSVLGGTQYF	-	TRBJ2-5	many	TRBV7-2
TGTGCCAGCAGTCGGGTACCACAAGAGACCCAGTACTTC	CASSRVPQETQYF	-	TRBJ2-5	few	TRBV11-2
TGTGCCAGCAGCTTTTGGACAGGGGCGATTACCACAGATACGCAGTATTTT	CASSFWTGAITTDTQYF	TRBD1	TRBJ2-3	-	TRBV5-6
TGTGCCAGCAGCTTTTGGGACAGTGGGTTTGGCGAGCAGTACTTC	CASSFWDSGFGEQYF	TRBD1	TRBJ2-7	-	TRBV7-2
TGTGCCATCAGTGAGTCGAGTACGCCTTTCAATGAGCAGTTCTTC	CAISESSTPFNEQFF	-	TRBJ2-1	-	TRBV10-3
TGTGCCAGCAGCACGCCCAAGGGAGATACGCAGTATTTT	CASSTPKGDTQYF	-	TRBJ2-3	few	TRBV7-2
TGTGCCAGCGGGGGGGGCGAGCAGTACTTC	CASGGGEQYF	TRBD2	TRBJ2-7	-	TRBV12-3/TRBV12-4
TGCGCCAGCAGCCAAGGACGGGGAAGTCAAGAGACCCAGTACTTC	CASSQGRGSQETQYF	-	TRBJ2-5	few	TRBV4-1
TGCGCCAGCAGCTTCGGACAGGCCTCCTACGAGCAGTACTTC	CASSFGQASYEQYF	TRBD1	TRBJ2-7	-	TRBV5-1
TGTGCCAGCAGCACTTGGACTAGCGGGAGGCGGGAGACCCAGTACTTC	CASSTWTSGRRETQYF	TRBD2	TRBJ2-5	few	TRBV9
TGTGCCAGCAGCCAATCCGGGCCCTATGGCTACACCTTC	CASSQSGPYGYTF	-	TRBJ1-2	-	TRBV6-2/TRBV6-3
TGTGCCAGCAGCTTAGTAGCGCCTGTTGGGGCAGGGGGCTACACCTTC	CASSLVAPVGAGGYTF	-	TRBJ1-2	few	TRBV7-2
TGTGCCAGCAGTTTATCGGCTAGCGGGAGGGCCGATACCGGGGAGCTGTTTTTT	CASSLSASGRADTGELFF	TRBD2	TRBJ2-2	few	TRBV27
TGTGCCAGCAGCTTAGAGCGGACAGGGGCTAGGCCTGGCTACACCTTC	CASSLERTGARPGYTF	TRBD1	TRBJ1-2	few	TRBV7-8
TGTGCCAGCAGCTTAGCGGGGGGGTTGGATTCACCCCTCCACTTT	CASSLAGGLDSPLHF	-	TRBJ1-6	few	TRBV7-2
TGTGCCAGCAGTCCGCAGGGTAGGGGATACAATGAGCAGTTCTTC	CASSPQGRGYNEQFF	-	TRBJ2-1	-	TRBV28
TGTGCCAGCAGTTTATCGCAGGTTACTTACGAGCAGTACTTC	CASSLSQVTYEQYF	-	TRBJ2-7	many	TRBV12-3/TRBV12-4
TGTGCCAGCAGTTTTCCTTATAGCGGGAGCGAGCAGTACTTC	CASSFPYSGSEQYF	TRBD2	TRBJ2-7	few	TRBV6-2/TRBV6-3
TGCAGCGTTCTACTGCACATTAGCACAGATACGCAGTATTTT	CSVLLHISTDTQYF	-	TRBJ2-3	-	TRBV29-1
TGTGCCAGCAGCCAGGTCCACAAGACCACCGGGGAGCTGTTTTTT	CASSQVHKTTGELFF	-	TRBJ2-2	-	TRBV6-1
TGTGCCAGCAGCTTAAACAGGAACCAAGAGACCCAGTACTTC	CASSLNRNQETQYF	-	TRBJ2-5	few	TRBV7-9
TGTGCCAGCTCACCAGCCCCCTCCACTGATACGCAGTATTTT	CASSPAPSTDTQYF	-	TRBJ2-3	-	TRBV18
TGTGCCAGCAGCTTACTCGGGAGGGCCTCGTTCACAGATACGCAGTATTTT	CASSLLGRASFTDTQYF	TRBD2	TRBJ2-3	-	TRBV7-9
TGCAGTGCCAGACCTTTTAGCGGGAGGGATTACAATGAGCAGTTCTTC	CSARPFSGRDYNEQFF	TRBD2	TRBJ2-1	few	TRBV20-1
TGCAGCGTTGAAAGGATGGGAGGACGAAACAATGAGCAGTTCTTC	CSVERMGGRNNEQFF	-	TRBJ2-1	-	TRBV29-1
TGTGCCAGCAGACCCCCCCGCCCGGACACTACCTACGAGCAGTACTTC	CASRPPRPDTTYEQYF	-	TRBJ2-7	few	TRBV6-2/TRBV6-3
TGTGCCAGCAAACCCACGGGGGCAAGGAGCTATGGCTACACCTTC	CASKPTGARSYGYTF	-	TRBJ1-2	few	TRBV6-2/TRBV6-3
TGTGCCAGCATACGCCTAGGATCGAACACCGGGGAGCTGTTTTTT	CASIRLGSNTGELFF	-	TRBJ2-2	-	TRBV6-1
TGTGCCAGCAGTTTCTGGACAGCGGGAGGGTACAATGAGCAGTTCTTC	CASSFWTAGGYNEQFF	TRBD2	TRBJ2-1	few	TRBV12-3/TRBV12-4
TGTGCCAGCAGTTACGATATCCGGGCAGGGGGCTTCGGCTCTGGGGCCAACGTCCTGACTTTC	CASSYDIRAGGFGSGANVLTF	TRBD1	TRBJ2-6	-	TRBV6-2/TRBV6-3